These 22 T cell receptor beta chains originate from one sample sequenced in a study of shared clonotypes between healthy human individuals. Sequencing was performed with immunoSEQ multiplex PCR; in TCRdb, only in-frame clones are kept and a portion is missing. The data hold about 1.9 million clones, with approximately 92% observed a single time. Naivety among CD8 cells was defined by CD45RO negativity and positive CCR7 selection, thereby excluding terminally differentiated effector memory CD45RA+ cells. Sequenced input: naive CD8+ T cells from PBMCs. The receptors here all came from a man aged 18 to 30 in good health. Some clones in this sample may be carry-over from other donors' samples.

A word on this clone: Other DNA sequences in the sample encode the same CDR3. CDR3 sequence (DNA): TGTGCCAGCAGTTACTCCAGGGGGTACGAGCAGTACTTC. It yields the protein CASSYSRGYEQYF. The V call is TRBV6-5, the J call TRBJ2-7; 7 bases agree with TRBD1. The CDR3 length is 13 residues. Germline CDR1 is MNHEY and CDR2 is SVGAGI. V lost 0 bases to trimming and J lost 4 bases; unmatched junction nucleotides: 0.

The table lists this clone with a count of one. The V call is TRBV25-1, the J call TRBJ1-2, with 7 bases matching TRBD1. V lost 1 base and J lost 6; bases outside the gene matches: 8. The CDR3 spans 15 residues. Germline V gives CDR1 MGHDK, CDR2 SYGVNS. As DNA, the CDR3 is TGTGCCAGCAGTGAATTAGTTCAAGGGGGCGATGGCTACACCTTC. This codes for CASSELVQGGDGYTF.

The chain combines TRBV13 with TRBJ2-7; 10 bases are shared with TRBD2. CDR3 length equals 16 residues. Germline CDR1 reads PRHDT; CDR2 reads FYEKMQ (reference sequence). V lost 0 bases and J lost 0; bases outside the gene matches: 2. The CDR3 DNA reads TGTGCCAGCAGCTTAGGGGCTAGCGGGAGCTCCTACGAGCAGTACTTC. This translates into CASSLGASGSSYEQYF.

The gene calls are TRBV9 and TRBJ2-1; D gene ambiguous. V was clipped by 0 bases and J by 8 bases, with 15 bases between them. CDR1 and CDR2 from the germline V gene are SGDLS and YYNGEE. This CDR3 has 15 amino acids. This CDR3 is CASSVALWLGDEQFF. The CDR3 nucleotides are TGTGCCAGCAGCGTAGCTCTCTGGCTAGGAGATGAGCAGTTCTTC. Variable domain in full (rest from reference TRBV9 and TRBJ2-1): DSGVTQTPKHLITATGQRVTLRCSPRSGDLSVYWYQQSLDQGLQFLIQYYNGEERAKGNILERFSAQQFPDLHSELNLSSLELGDSALYFCASSVALWLGDEQFFGPGTRLTVL.

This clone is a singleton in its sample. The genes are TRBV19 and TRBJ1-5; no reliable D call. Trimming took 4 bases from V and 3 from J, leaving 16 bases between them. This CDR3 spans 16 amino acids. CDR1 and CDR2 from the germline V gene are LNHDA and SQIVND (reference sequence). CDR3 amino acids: CASSNHRETFNQPQHF. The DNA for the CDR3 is TGTGCCAGTAGTAACCATAGAGAGACATTCAATCAGCCCCAGCATTTT.

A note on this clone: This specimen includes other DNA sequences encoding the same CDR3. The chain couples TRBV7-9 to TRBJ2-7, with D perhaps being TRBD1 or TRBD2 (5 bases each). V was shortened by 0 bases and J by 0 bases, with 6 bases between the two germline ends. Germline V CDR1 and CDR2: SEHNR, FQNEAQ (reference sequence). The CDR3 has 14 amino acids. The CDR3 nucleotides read TGTGCCAGCAGCTTAGCCGGGACCTCCTACGAGCAGTACTTC. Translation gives CASSLAGTSYEQYF.

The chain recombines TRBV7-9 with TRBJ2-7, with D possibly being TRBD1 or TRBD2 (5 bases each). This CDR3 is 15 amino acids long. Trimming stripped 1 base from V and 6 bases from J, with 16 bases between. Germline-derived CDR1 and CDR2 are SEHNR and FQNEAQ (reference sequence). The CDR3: CASSLDGVLGTEQYF. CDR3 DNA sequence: TGTGCCAGCAGCTTAGACGGGGTTCTGGGGACCGAGCAGTACTTC. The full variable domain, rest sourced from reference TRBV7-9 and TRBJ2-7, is DTGVSQNPRHKITKRGQNVTFRCDPISEHNRLYWYRQTLGQGPEFLTYFQNEAQLEKSRLLSDRFSAERPKGSFSTLEIQRTEQGDSAMYLCASSLDGVLGTEQYFGPGTRLTVT.

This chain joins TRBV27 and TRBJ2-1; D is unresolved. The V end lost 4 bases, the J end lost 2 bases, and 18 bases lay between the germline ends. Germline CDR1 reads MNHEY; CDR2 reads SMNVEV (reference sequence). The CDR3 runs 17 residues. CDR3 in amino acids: CASSSKGPYPAYNEQFF. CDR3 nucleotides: TGTGCCAGCAGTTCTAAAGGTCCCTACCCCGCCTACAATGAGCAGTTCTTC.

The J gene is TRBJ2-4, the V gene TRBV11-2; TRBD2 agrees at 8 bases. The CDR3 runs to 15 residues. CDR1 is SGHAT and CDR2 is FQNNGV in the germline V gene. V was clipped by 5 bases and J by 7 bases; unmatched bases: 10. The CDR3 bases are TGTGCCAGCAGCCTAGCTGGGACTAGGGTTAACATTCAGTACTTC. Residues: CASSLAGTRVNIQYF. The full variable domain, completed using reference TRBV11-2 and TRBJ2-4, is EAGVAQSPRYKIIEKRQSVAFWCNPISGHATLYWYQQILGQGPKLLIQFQNNGVVDDSQLPKDRFSAERLKGVDSTLKIQPAKLEDSAVYLCASSLAGTRVNIQYFGAGTRLSVL.

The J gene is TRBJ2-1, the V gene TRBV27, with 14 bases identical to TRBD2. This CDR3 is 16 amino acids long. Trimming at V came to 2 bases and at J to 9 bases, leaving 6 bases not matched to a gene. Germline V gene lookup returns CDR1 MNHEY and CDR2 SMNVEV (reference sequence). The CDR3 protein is CASSLIGTSGSGEQFF. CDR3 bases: TGTGCCAGCAGTTTAATCGGGACTAGCGGGAGTGGTGAGCAGTTCTTC.

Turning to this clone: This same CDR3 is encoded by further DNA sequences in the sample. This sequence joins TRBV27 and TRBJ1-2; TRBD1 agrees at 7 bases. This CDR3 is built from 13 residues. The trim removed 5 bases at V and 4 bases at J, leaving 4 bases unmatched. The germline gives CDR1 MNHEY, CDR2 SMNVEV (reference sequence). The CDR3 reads CASSLPGGYGYTF. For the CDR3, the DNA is TGTGCCAGCAGTCTGCCAGGGGGCTATGGCTACACCTTC.

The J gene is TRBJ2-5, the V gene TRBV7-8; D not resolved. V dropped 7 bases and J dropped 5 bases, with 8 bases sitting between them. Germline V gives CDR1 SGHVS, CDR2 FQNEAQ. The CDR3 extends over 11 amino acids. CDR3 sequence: CASTQAETQYF. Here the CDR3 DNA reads TGTGCCAGCACCCAAGCGGAGACCCAGTACTTC.

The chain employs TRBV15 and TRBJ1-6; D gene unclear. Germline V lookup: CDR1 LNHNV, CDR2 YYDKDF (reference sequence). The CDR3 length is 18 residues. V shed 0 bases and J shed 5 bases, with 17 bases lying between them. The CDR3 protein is CATSRDLTPTVDNSPLHF. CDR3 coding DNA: TGTGCCACCAGCAGAGATCTAACGCCGACGGTAGATAATTCACCCCTCCACTTT.

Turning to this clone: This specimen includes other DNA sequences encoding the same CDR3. The DNA of the CDR3 is TGTGCCAGCAGCCGGGGCACTGAAGCTTTCTTT. It translates to CASSRGTEAFF. The chain couples TRBV28 to TRBJ1-1; D remains ambiguous. The germline V and J ends were trimmed by 6 bases and 4 bases, with 6 bases remaining between them. The CDR3 is 11 amino acids. CDR1 and CDR2 from the germline V gene are MDHEN and SYDVKM.

The DNA for the CDR3 is TGCGCCAGCAGCTTCGCTGGGGACTTATCAACCGGGGAGCTGTTTTTT. It encodes CASSFAGDLSTGELFF. V gene TRBV5-1 combines with J gene TRBJ2-2; D perhaps matches TRBD2 (6 bases). Germline V gene data show CDR1 as SGHRS and CDR2 as YFSETQ. The CDR3 runs 16 residues. Trimming shortened V by 2 bases and J by 5 bases, and 16 bases separated the two germline ends.

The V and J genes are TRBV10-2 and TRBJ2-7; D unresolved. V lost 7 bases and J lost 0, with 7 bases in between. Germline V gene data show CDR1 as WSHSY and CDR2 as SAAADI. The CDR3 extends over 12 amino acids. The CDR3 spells CASTGISYEQYF. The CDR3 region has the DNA TGCGCCAGCACGGGCATCTCCTACGAGCAGTACTTC.

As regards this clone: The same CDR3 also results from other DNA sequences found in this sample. This CDR3 is CASSLGLAGRYEQYF. The CDR3 DNA is TGTGCCAGCAGCTTGGGCCTAGCGGGAAGGTACGAGCAGTACTTC. The J gene is TRBJ2-7, the V gene TRBV7-6; 9 nucleotides match TRBD2. This CDR3 has 15 residues. Germline CDR1 is SGHVS and CDR2 is FNYEAQ. The V segment lost 3 bases and the J segment 4 bases; nucleotides outside the gene matches: 7.

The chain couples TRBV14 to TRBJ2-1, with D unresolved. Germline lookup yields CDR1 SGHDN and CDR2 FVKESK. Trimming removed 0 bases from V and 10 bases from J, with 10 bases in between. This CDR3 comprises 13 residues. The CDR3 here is CASSQDVSQEQFF. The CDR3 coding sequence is TGTGCCAGCAGCCAAGATGTAAGTCAAGAGCAGTTCTTC.

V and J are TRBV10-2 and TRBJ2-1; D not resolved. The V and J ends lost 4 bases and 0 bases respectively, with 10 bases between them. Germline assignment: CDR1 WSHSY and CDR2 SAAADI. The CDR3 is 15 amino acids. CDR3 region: CASSVGPNSYNEQFF. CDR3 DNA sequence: TGCGCCAGCAGTGTTGGGCCAAACTCCTACAATGAGCAGTTCTTC.

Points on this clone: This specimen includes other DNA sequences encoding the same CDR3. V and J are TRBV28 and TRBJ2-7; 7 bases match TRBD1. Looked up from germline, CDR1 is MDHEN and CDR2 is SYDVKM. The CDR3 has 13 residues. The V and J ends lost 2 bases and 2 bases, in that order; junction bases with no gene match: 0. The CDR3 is CASSLQGAYEQYF. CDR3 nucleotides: TGTGCCAGCAGTTTACAGGGGGCCTACGAGCAGTACTTC.

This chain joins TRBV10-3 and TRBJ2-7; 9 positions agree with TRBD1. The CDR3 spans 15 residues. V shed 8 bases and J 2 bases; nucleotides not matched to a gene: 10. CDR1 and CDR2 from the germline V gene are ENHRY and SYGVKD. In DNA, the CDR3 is TGTGCCATCTCTGGGAACGGGACAGGGACCTACGAGCAGTACTTC. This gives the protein CAISGNGTGTYEQYF.

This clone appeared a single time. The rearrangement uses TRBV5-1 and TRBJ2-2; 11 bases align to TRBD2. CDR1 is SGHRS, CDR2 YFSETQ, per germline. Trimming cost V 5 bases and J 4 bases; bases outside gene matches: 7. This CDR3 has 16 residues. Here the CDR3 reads CASRQTLAGATGELFF. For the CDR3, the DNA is TGCGCCAGCAGACAAACACTAGCGGGAGCCACCGGGGAGCTGTTTTTT.